The 13 T cell receptor beta chains below come from one sample, sequenced in a study of T-cell memory formation after mild COVID-19. TCRdb recomputed calls from the 5' RACE reads with MiXCR, one row per CDR3 protein. The data show hundreds of thousands of distinct CDR3 sequences, 20% seen once. The sequenced sample consisted of PBMCs or a T cell subset sorted from them (not recorded which). All receptors derive from an adult woman who had mild COVID-19 (a few samples of this study predate the infection). Cell type and time point are not known.

In its sample, this clonotype was seen a few times. The chain links TRBV20-1 to TRBJ2-2; D may be TRBD2 (6 bases). Germline V gene sequence: CDR1 DFQATT, CDR2 SNEGSKA (reference sequence). V was clipped by 1 base and J by 5 bases, with 11 bases between them. This CDR3 is 14 amino acids long. The CDR3 bases are TGCAGTGCTAGAGGGCCACTAGCAACCGGGGAGCTGTTTTTT. Translation gives CSARGPLATGELFF.

This clonotype was recorded a few times. V gene TRBV7-2 combines with J gene TRBJ2-7; 9 positions match TRBD1. The CDR3 is 14 residues long. Trimming cost V 5 bases and J 3 bases; bases outside gene matches: 5. The germline gives CDR1 SGHTA, CDR2 FQGNSA. The CDR3: CASSARQGDYEQYF. The CDR3 DNA is TGTGCCAGCAGCGCGCGACAGGGGGACTACGAGCAGTACTTC. The entire variable domain, with the rest obtained from reference TRBV7-2 and TRBJ2-7, is as follows: GAGVSQSPSNKVTEKGKDVELRCDPISGHTALYWYRQSLGQGLEFLIYFQGNSAPDKSGLPSDRFSAERTGGSVSTLTIQRTQQEDSAVYLCASSARQGDYEQYFGPGTRLTVT.

The chain employs TRBV5-1 and TRBJ2-7; D possibly corresponds to TRBD1 (6 bases). With 0 bases removed from V and 3 bases from J, the gap between germline ends came to 13 bases. This CDR3 has 15 residues. Germline values: CDR1 SGHRS, CDR2 YFSETQ. CDR3 nucleotide sequence: TGCGCCAGCAGCTTGGCTGGGGACACCATCTACGAGCAGTACTTC. Amino acid sequence: CASSLAGDTIYEQYF. The variable domain in full, with the rest retrieved from reference TRBV5-1 and TRBJ2-7, is KAGVTQTPRYLIKTRGQQVTLSCSPISGHRSVSWYQQTPGQGLQFLFEYFSETQRNKGNFPGRFSGRQFSNSRSEMNVSTLELGDSALYLCASSLAGDTIYEQYFGPGTRLTVT.

V and J are TRBV7-2 and TRBJ1-2; no definite D call. Trimming took off 5 bases at V and 4 bases at J, with 17 bases between the two ends. CDR3 length equals 15 residues. CDR1 is SGHTA, CDR2 FQGNSA, per germline. In nucleotides, the CDR3 is TGTGCCAGCAGCCCGTGGATCCTTACGGGCTATGGCTACACCTTC. Translated, it gives CASSPWILTGYGYTF.

This clonotype was observed once. The chain recombines TRBV5-1 with TRBJ2-6; either TRBD1 or TRBD2 may supply D (6 bases each). CDR1 is SGHRS, CDR2 YFSETQ, per germline. The CDR3 is 18 amino acids. With 1 base removed from V and 0 bases from J, the gap between germline ends came to 14 bases. CDR3 nucleotides: TGCGCCAGCAGCTTGACAGGGAGGTCGACCTCTGGGGCCAACGTCCTGACTTTC. Translating it yields CASSLTGRSTSGANVLTF.

The chain couples TRBV7-8 to TRBJ2-3; possible D gene TRBD2, 5 bases. Trimming took off 5 bases at V and 3 bases at J, with 12 bases between the two ends. The CDR3 contains 14 residues. From germline, CDR1 is SGHVS and CDR2 FQNEAQ. CDR3 nucleotides: TGTGCCAGCAGCCCACTCCGGGAAACAGATACGCAGTATTTT. As protein: CASSPLRETDTQYF.

The chain couples TRBV6-6 to TRBJ2-1; 9 nucleotides line up with TRBD2. V shed 6 bases and J 7 bases; nucleotides not matched to a gene: 13. CDR1 and CDR2 from the germline V gene are MNHNY and SVGAGI (reference sequence). The CDR3 runs 16 residues. CDR3 DNA sequence: TGTGCCAGCAGCCATATCCCAGCGGGAGGTGGGAATGAGCAGTTCTTC. This encodes CASSHIPAGGGNEQFF.

This clonotype showed up just a few times. The chain combines TRBV15 with TRBJ2-1, with 7 bases matching TRBD2. The CDR3 has 15 residues. V was pared by 0 bases and J by 7 bases, with 6 bases of the junction left unmatched. CDR1 is LNHNV, CDR2 YYDKDF, per germline (reference sequence). The CDR3 nucleotides read TGTGCCACCAGCAGAGAGTCGGGGGGTCGGAATGAGCAGTTCTTC. Encoded protein: CATSRESGGRNEQFF.

This rearrangement joins TRBV4-1 to TRBJ2-7; 10 positions match TRBD1. CDR3 length: 18 amino acids. Germline assignment: CDR1 MGHRA and CDR2 YSYEKL. V gave up 5 bases and J gave up 2 bases; unmatched junction bases: 15. CDR3 protein: CASSSPGTGDLRAYEQYF. DNA of the CDR3: TGCGCCAGCAGCTCTCCCGGGACAGGGGACCTAAGGGCCTACGAGCAGTACTTC.

The chain has TRBV14 and TRBJ1-1; D remains unclear. Trimming took 4 bases from V and 3 from J, leaving 18 bases between them. This CDR3 is 16 amino acids long. From germline, CDR1 is SGHDN and CDR2 FVKESK. The CDR3 loop reads CASSRRLASGHTEAFF. The CDR3, as DNA: TGTGCCAGCAGCCGAAGATTGGCCTCCGGACACACTGAAGCTTTCTTT.

This chain uses TRBV6-4 with TRBJ2-1; D perhaps matches TRBD2 (5 bases). Germline CDR1 MRHNA, CDR2 SNTAGT. This CDR3 has 16 residues. The V gene lost 5 bases and the J gene lost 0 bases, with 14 bases spanning the gap. The CDR3 sequence: CASSNTRPSSYNEQFF. The CDR3, as DNA: TGTGCCAGCAGTAATACTAGGCCAAGCTCCTACAATGAGCAGTTCTTC.

V is TRBV7-2 and J is TRBJ2-4, with 7 bases identical to TRBD2. The length of the CDR3 is 19 residues. V lost 4 bases and J lost 3; bases outside the gene matches: 18. Looked up from germline, CDR1 is SGHTA and CDR2 is FQGNSA. Written as DNA, the CDR3 is TGTGCCAGCAGCTCCCGGGTACGCGCGGGAGTATTTGACAAAAACATTCAGTACTTC. It is translated as CASSSRVRAGVFDKNIQYF.

This clonotype was counted between two and nine times. The genes are TRBV7-9 and TRBJ1-1; TRBD1 might be the D (5 bases). The CDR3 length is 15 residues. CDR1 is SEHNR and CDR2 is FQNEAQ in the germline V gene (reference sequence). V gave up 6 bases and J gave up 1 base, with 15 bases separating them. The CDR3 bases are TGTGCCAGCAGTTTACCAAAGGGGAAGAACACTGAAGCTTTCTTT. Translation: CASSLPKGKNTEAFF. Looking up the rest from reference TRBV7-9 and TRBJ1-1 gives the full variable domain: DTGVSQNPRHKITKRGQNVTFRCDPISEHNRLYWYRQTLGQGPEFLTYFQNEAQLEKSRLLSDRFSAERPKGSFSTLEIQRTEQGDSAMYLCASSLPKGKNTEAFFGQGTRLTVV.